Listed here is a single T cell receptor beta chain. This record comes from a study of cytotoxic CD8 clonotypes in ibrutinib-treated CLL. Using immunoSEQ multiplex PCR, the repertoire was profiled, and TCRdb retains in-frame clones only, with some absent. The sample lists 150,000 or so clones; 70% to 80% were seen once. The CDR3 is 16 residues long. Germline loops: CDR1 SEHNR, CDR2 FQNEAQ (reference sequence). J lost 2 bases, V lost 3 bases, and 9 bases had no gene match. This receptor was identified in a human donor with chronic lymphocytic leukemia. Specimen: PBMCs, collected after 12 months of ibrutinib treatment. The chain recombines TRBV7-9 with TRBJ2-7, with TRBD2 matching 8 bases. The DNA of the CDR3 is TGTGCCAGCAGCTTTCTGACTAGCGTTGTTCCCTACGAGCAGTACTTC. Encoded protein: CASSFLTSVVPYEQYF.